Each of the 2 T cell receptor beta chains below was sequenced from the same sample in a study of Ad26.COV2.S vaccination and SARS-CoV-2 variants. Treatment denoted: roughly 18 received Ad26.COV2.S at low or high dose, single or two shots; about five received placebo; per-sample allocation not given. Sampling was performed 63 days after the first vaccine or placebo injection. Clones were read by immunoSEQ multiplex PCR, and TCRdb kept only the in-frame ones, dropping some. This table holds approximately 420,000 clones, roughly 88% found once. The sample in question was peripheral blood, obtained in a trial of Ad26.COV2.S vaccine versus placebo. These receptors were obtained from a person between 18 and 60 years old who received the Ad26.COV2.S COVID-19 vaccine or a placebo.

The V and J genes are TRBV4-3 and TRBJ1-6; D call uncertain. This CDR3 contains 13 residues. Trimming took 0 bases from V and 12 from J, leaving 9 bases between them. CDR1 LGHNA and CDR2 YSLEER come from the germline V gene. CDR3 loop: CASSQDLTGPLHF. DNA for the CDR3: TGCGCCAGCAGCCAAGATTTGACGGGACCCCTCCACTTT.

The chain recombines TRBV19 with TRBJ2-2, with TRBD2 matching 7 bases. Germline CDR1 is LNHDA and CDR2 is SQIVND (reference sequence). The V gene end was trimmed by 3 bases and the J gene end by 4 bases; junction bases not matched to a gene: 11. The CDR3 extends over 17 amino acids. CDR3 amino acids: CASSIGGRGGGTGELFF. The CDR3, as DNA: TGTGCCAGTAGTATCGGTGGTAGAGGCGGGGGCACCGGGGAGCTGTTTTTT.